The entry that follows covers one TCR beta chain sequence. Its antigen is currently unknown. This entry is derived from a study of T cells in Graves' hyperthyroidism and ophthalmopathy. Whole-study results and caveats: Onset of ophthalmopathy came a median approximately 6.8 months after the model predicted it.

The CDR3 loop spans 16 amino acids. The junction had 11 bases not matched to a gene; V was cut back by 5 bases and J by 1 base. Germline CDR1 is SNHLY and CDR2 is FYNNEI. TCR beta CDR3 region amplification was performed from RNA transcripts. With the HTBI primer set, the TCR CDR3 went through a first round of RT-PCR. TCRdb reprocessed the multiplex PCR reads via MiXCR and lists one record per CDR3 protein. The table lists over 650,000 distinct CDR3 sequences, 45% of them singletons. This receptor was taken from an adult man with Graves' disease, either hyperthyroidism or ophthalmopathy (not recorded which). The chain joins TRBV2 to TRBJ2-7, with 7 nucleotides matching TRBD2. Sequencing used peripheral blood or thyroid tissue (not recorded which). The DNA of the CDR3 is TGTGCCAGCAGTTTTGCCGGACTAGACGGATCCTACGAGCAGTACTTC. Its translation is CASSFAGLDGSYEQYF.